This T cell receptor beta chain is drawn from a study of siplizumab effects on memory and regulatory T cells. The repertoire was sequenced with immunoSEQ multiplex PCR; TCRdb's copy has only in-frame clones and lacks some. The table shows about 97,000 clones, with around 90% occurring only once. The TCR sequence derives from a human donor in good health. Sequenced: non-Treg CD4+ T cells sorted from blood.

CDR3 sequence: CASRSTGHGDEAFF. CDR3 in DNA: TGCGCCAGCAGATCAACGGGGCATGGAGATGAAGCTTTCTTT. The chain uses TRBV5-1 and TRBJ1-1; the D gene is possibly TRBD1 (5 bases). The CDR3 is made up of 14 amino acids. V shed 5 bases and J shed 7 bases, with 18 bases lying between them. In germline, CDR1 is SGHRS, CDR2 YFSETQ.